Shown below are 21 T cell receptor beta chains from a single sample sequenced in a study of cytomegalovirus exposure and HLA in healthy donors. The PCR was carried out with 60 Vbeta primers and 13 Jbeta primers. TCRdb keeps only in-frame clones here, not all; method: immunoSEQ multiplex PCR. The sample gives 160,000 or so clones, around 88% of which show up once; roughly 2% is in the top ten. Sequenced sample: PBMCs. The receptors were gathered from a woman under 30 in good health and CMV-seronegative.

The CDR3 coding sequence is TGTGCCAGCAGCTTCAGAGCGGGGGACCCCTACGAGCAGTACTTC. Amino acids: CASSFRAGDPYEQYF. The chain has TRBV7-2 and TRBJ2-7; 8 bases map to TRBD2. CDR3 length: 15 residues. CDR1 is SGHTA, CDR2 FQGNSA, per germline. The V and J ends lost 3 bases and 2 bases, in that order; junction bases with no gene match: 6.

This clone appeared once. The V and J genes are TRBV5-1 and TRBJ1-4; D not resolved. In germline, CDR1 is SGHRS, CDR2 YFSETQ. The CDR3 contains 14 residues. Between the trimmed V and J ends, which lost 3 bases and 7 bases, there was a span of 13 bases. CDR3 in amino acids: CASSWGREGEKLFF. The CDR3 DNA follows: TGCGCCAGCAGCTGGGGAAGGGAGGGTGAAAAACTGTTTTTT.

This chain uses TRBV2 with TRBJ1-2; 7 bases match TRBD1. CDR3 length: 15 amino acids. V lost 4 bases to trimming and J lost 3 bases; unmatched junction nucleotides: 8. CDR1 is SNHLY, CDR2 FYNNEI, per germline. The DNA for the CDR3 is TGTGCCAGCAGTGTAGAGGGAACAGGGGACTATGGCTACACCTTC. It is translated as CASSVEGTGDYGYTF.

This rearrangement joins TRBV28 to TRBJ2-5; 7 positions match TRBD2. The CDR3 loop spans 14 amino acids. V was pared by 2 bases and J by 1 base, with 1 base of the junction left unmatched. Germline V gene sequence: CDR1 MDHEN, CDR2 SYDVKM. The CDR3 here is CASSLPGGQETQYF. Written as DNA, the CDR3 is TGTGCCAGCAGTTTACCGGGGGGCCAAGAGACCCAGTACTTC. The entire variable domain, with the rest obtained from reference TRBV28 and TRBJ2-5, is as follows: DVKVTQSSRYLVKRTGEKVFLECVQDMDHENMFWYRQDPGLGLRLIYFSYDVKMKEKGDIPEGYSVSREKKERFSLILESASTNQTSMYLCASSLPGGQETQYFGPGTRLLVL.

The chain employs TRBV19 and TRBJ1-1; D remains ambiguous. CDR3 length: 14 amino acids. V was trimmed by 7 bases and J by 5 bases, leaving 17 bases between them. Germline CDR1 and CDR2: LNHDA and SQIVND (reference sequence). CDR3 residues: CASTDLTGVTEAFF. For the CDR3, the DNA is TGTGCCAGTACCGACCTGACCGGGGTTACTGAAGCTTTCTTT.

The CDR3 nucleotides are TGCGCCAGCAGCTTAAGCTACCGTGGAGATACGCAGTATTTT. It translates to CASSLSYRGDTQYF. V and J are TRBV5-1 and TRBJ2-3; no firm D call. The V end was cut by 2 bases, the J end by 5 bases, with 12 bases between. Germline values: CDR1 SGHRS, CDR2 YFSETQ. This CDR3 has 14 residues.

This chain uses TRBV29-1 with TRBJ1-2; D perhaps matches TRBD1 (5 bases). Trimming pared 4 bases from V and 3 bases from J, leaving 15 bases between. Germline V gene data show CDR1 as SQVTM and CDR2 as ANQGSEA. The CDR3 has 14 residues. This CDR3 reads CSVVGRGMDYGYTF. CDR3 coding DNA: TGCAGCGTTGTTGGAAGGGGCATGGACTATGGCTACACCTTC.

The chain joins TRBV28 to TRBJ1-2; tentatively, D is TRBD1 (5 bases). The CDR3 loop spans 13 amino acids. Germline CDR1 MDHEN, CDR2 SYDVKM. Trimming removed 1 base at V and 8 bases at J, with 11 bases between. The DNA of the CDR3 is TGTGCCAGCAGTTTATTCGACAGCCGGGGCTACACCTTC. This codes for CASSLFDSRGYTF.

The CDR3 coding sequence is TGTGCCAGCAGTGACACAGGAGACTCAGGGGCCAACGTCCTGACTTTC. It is translated as CASSDTGDSGANVLTF. The chain couples TRBV6-4 to TRBJ2-6; D is possibly TRBD1 (5 bases). The CDR3 totals 16 residues. From germline, CDR1 is MRHNA and CDR2 SNTAGT. The ends were cut back, 2 bases at V and 4 bases at J, with 12 bases in the middle.

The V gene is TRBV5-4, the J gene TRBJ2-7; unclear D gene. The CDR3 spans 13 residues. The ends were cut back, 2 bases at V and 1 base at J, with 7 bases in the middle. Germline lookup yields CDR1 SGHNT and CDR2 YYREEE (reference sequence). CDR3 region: CASSFIGSYEQYF. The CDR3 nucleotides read TGTGCCAGCAGCTTTATCGGTTCCTACGAGCAGTACTTC.

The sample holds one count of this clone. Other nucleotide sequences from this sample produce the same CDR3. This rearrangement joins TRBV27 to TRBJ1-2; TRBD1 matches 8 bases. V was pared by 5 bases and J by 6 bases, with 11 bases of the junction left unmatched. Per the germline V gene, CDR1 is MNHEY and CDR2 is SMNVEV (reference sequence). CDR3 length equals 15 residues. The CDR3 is CASSPTGGLVHGYTF. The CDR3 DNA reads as TGTGCCAGCAGTCCCACAGGGGGGCTCGTACATGGCTACACCTTC.

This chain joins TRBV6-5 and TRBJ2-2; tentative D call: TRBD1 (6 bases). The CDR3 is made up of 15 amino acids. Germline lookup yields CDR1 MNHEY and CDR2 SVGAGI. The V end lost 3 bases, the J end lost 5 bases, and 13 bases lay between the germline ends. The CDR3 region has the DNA TGTGCCAGCAGTTATTGGGGGCTGGGAACCGGGGAGCTGTTTTTT. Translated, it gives CASSYWGLGTGELFF.

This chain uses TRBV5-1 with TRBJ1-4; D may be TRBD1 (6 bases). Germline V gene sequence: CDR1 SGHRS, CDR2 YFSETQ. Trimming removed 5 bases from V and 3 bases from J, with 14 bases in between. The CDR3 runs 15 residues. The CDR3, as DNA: TGCGCCAGCAGACCGATACAGGGTCCTAATGAAAAACTGTTTTTT. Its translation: CASRPIQGPNEKLFF.

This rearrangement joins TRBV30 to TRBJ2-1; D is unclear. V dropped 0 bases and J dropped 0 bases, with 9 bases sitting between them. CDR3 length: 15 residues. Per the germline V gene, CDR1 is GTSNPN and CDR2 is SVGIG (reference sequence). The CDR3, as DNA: TGTGCCTGGAGTGTTCGGTACTCCTCCTACAATGAGCAGTTCTTC. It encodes CAWSVRYSSYNEQFF. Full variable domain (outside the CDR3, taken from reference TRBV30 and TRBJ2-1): SQTIHQWPATLVQPVGSPLSLECTVEGTSNPNLYWYRQAAGRGLQLLFYSVGIGQISSEVPQNLSASRPQDRQFILSSKKLLLSDSGFYLCAWSVRYSSYNEQFFGPGTRLTVL.

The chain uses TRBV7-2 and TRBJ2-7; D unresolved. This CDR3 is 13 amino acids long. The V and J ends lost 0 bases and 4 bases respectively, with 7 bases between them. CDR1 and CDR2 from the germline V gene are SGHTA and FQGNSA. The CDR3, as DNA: TGTGCCAGCAGCTTAGCGCAGGTTTACGAGCAGTACTTC. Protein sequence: CASSLAQVYEQYF.

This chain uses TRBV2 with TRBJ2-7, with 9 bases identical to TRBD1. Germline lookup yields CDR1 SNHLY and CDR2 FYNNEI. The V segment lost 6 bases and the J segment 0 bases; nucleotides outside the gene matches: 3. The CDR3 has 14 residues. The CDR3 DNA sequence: TGTGCCAGCAGCCGGGACAGGGTCTCCTACGAGCAGTACTTC. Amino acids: CASSRDRVSYEQYF.

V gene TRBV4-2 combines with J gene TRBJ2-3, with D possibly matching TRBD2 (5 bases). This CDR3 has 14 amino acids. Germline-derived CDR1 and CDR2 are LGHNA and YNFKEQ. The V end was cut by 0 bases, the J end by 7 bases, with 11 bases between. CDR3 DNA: TGTGCCAGCAGCCAAGAACTAGTACGAAATACGCAGTATTTT. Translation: CASSQELVRNTQYF.

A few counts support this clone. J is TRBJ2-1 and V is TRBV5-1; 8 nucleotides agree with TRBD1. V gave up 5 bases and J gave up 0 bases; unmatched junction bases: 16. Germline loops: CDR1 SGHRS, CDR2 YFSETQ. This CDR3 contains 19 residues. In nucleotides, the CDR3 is TGCGCCAGCAGAGGTCTCCGTGGACAGGGACAAAGCTCCTACAATGAGCAGTTCTTC. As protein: CASRGLRGQGQSSYNEQFF.

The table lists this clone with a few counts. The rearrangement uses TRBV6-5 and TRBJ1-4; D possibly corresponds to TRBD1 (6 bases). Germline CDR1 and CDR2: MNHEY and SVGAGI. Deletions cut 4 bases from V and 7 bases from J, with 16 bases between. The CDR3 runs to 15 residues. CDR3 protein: CASSSRQAESEKLFF. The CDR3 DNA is TGTGCCAGCAGTTCCCGACAGGCGGAGAGTGAAAAACTGTTTTTT.

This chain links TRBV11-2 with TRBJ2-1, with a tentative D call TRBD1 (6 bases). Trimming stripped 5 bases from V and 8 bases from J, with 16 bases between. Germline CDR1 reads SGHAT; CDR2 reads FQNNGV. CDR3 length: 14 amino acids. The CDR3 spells CASSLRGSGDEQFF. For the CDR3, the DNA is TGTGCCAGCAGCCTGAGGGGATCAGGGGATGAGCAGTTCTTC.

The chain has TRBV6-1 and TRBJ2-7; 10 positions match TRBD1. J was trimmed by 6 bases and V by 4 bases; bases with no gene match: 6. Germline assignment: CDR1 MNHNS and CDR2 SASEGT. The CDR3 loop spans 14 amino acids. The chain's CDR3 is CASSAGTGVREQYF. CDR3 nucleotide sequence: TGTGCCAGCAGTGCCGGGACAGGGGTCCGCGAGCAGTACTTC.